The rows below give T cell receptor beta chains drawn from one sample of a study of T cell responses to AZD1222 COVID-19 vaccine. The method was immunoSEQ multiplex PCR; TCRdb's version includes in-frame clones alone and lacks a portion of them. In the table there are about 88,000 clones, about 91% of which are singletons. Sample: peripheral blood, taken on day 0 of AZD1222 vaccination. The receptors derive from an adult in good health. Each CDR3 is given without its conserved first and last residue. Each record gives: J gene, D gene, V gene, CDR3 protein. D genes are given only for firm matches.

J: TRBJ2-7; D: TRBD1; V: TRBV19; CDR3: ASTTGQGALYEQY
J: TRBJ2-1; D: TRBD2; V: TRBV27; CDR3: ASRAGLAFNEQF
J: TRBJ1-6; D: .; V: TRBV14; CDR3: ASSRRPPRENSPLH
J: TRBJ2-7; D: .; V: TRBV11-2; CDR3: ASSLAGQSSYEQY
J: TRBJ1-4; D: .; V: TRBV7-2; CDR3: ASSPGWGSNEKLF
J: TRBJ1-4; D: TRBD1; V: TRBV19; CDR3: ASSGRQGTNEKLF
J: TRBJ2-5; D: .; V: TRBV2; CDR3: ASRQAQETQY
J: TRBJ1-2; D: TRBD1; V: TRBV5-1; CDR3: ASSPHRGYEDGYT
J: TRBJ1-2; D: .; V: TRBV2; CDR3: ASSDGMAYGYT
J: TRBJ2-1; D: TRBD2; V: TRBV27; CDR3: ASSLLAGGLNEQF
J: TRBJ2-2; D: .; V: TRBV5-4; CDR3: ASSLNLPGTGELF
J: TRBJ2-1; D: .; V: TRBV5-1; CDR3: ASSFDGTPGNEQF
J: TRBJ1-3; D: .; V: TRBV28; CDR3: ASSPPTGASGNTIY
J: TRBJ1-6; D: TRBD1; V: TRBV9; CDR3: ASSEEGAVNSPLH
J: TRBJ2-6; D: .; V: TRBV7-2; CDR3: ASNPPISGANVLT
J: TRBJ2-7; D: TRBD2; V: TRBV6-5; CDR3: ASTRAGGEYEQY
J: TRBJ2-3; D: .; V: TRBV15; CDR3: ATSSGDTQY
J: TRBJ1-4; D: .; V: TRBV7-9; CDR3: ASSPPLGANEKLF
J: TRBJ2-1; D: TRBD1; V: TRBV27; CDR3: ASSLGRDSNNEQF
J: TRBJ2-3; D: .; V: TRBV4-1; CDR3: ASSQEGRLVGTQY
J: TRBJ2-3; D: TRBD2; V: TRBV18; CDR3: ASSPSGGSADTQY
J: TRBJ1-5; D: .; V: TRBV18; CDR3: ASSPDQGQPQH
J: TRBJ1-2; D: .; V: TRBV3-1/TRBV3-2; CDR3: ASSQERLVRMTNYGYT
J: TRBJ1-1; D: .; V: TRBV5-4; CDR3: ASSETGRGLNTEAF
J: TRBJ2-7; D: .; V: TRBV27; CDR3: ASSLSPRPQRGEQY
J: TRBJ2-7; D: .; V: TRBV6-2/TRBV6-3; CDR3: ASTPSGGTYEQY
J: TRBJ1-2; D: .; V: TRBV10-3; CDR3: AISESTGTYGYT
J: TRBJ2-3; D: .; V: TRBV14; CDR3: ASSQVHGERALQY
J: TRBJ1-2; D: TRBD1; V: TRBV5-1; CDR3: ASSLQGANYGYT
J: TRBJ2-3; D: TRBD2; V: TRBV25-1; CDR3: ASSEWLAGAGTDTQY
J: TRBJ1-5; D: .; V: TRBV9; CDR3: ASSVEAGGNQPQH